These 7 T cell receptor beta chains were sequenced from one sample in a study of memory CD4+ T cells and cytomegalovirus serostatus. Generated by immunoSEQ multiplex PCR, the TCRdb table keeps only in-frame clones and is missing some. The sample gives more than 55,000 clones, 80% to 85% of which show up once; 0.85% to 0.95% is in the top ten. The sort gate was single viable CD3+CD4+CD8-CD45RO+ cells for memory CD4+ T cells. The sample consisted of memory CD4+ T cells from blood. The source is an adult in good health and CMV-seronegative.

As concerns this clone: The junction does not match germline at one end; this may be a read error. The chain uses TRBV25-1 and TRBJ1-2; no reliable D call. Germline-derived CDR1 and CDR2 are MGHDK and SYGVNS. The CDR3 totals 12 residues. Written as DNA, the CDR3 is TGTGCCAGCAGTGACTTAAAGGGAGCACCCCACTTC. It translates to CASSDLKGAPHF.

The J gene is TRBJ1-2, the V gene TRBV7-8; D unresolved. CDR1 and CDR2 from the germline V gene are SGHVS and FQNEAQ. V was pared by 7 bases and J by 8 bases, with 23 bases between. The CDR3 loop spans 15 amino acids. The CDR3 here is CASTAGTASTGGYTF. In DNA, the CDR3 is TGTGCCAGCACCGCTGGCACGGCCTCAACGGGGGGCTACACCTTC.

The rearrangement joins TRBV7-3 to TRBJ2-5, with D unclear. This CDR3 has 15 residues. The ends were cut back, 5 bases at V and 5 bases at J, with 18 bases in the middle. CDR1 is SGHTA, CDR2 FQGTGA, per germline. CDR3: CASSRYGLPLETQYF. The CDR3 DNA follows: TGTGCCAGCAGCCGGTACGGCCTACCGTTGGAGACCCAGTACTTC.

The table lists this clone with a few counts. The chain couples TRBV19 to TRBJ1-2; D remains unclear. Germline loops: CDR1 LNHDA, CDR2 SQIVND (reference sequence). The CDR3 length is 12 residues. Trimming shortened V by 3 bases and J by 7 bases, and 9 bases separated the two germline ends. The CDR3 is CASSIQELGYTF. The DNA for the CDR3 is TGTGCCAGTAGTATCCAGGAACTTGGCTACACCTTC. Looking up the rest from reference TRBV19 and TRBJ1-2 gives the full variable domain: DGGITQSPKYLFRKEGQNVTLSCEQNLNHDAMYWYRQDPGQGLRLIYYSQIVNDFQKGDIAEGYSVSREKKESFPLTVTSAQKNPTAFYLCASSIQELGYTFGSGTRLTVV.

This clone is a singleton in its sample. The chain carries TRBV18 and TRBJ2-7, with TRBD1 matching 7 bases. CDR3 length: 15 residues. With 4 bases clipped from V and 2 bases from J, the junction kept 8 bases outside the gene matches. Germline-derived CDR1 and CDR2 are KGHSH and LQKENI. The CDR3 region is CASSRESTGPYEQYF. The CDR3 coding sequence is TGTGCCAGCTCACGGGAGTCGACAGGGCCCTACGAGCAGTACTTC.

This chain uses TRBV5-5 with TRBJ2-2; D gene uncertain. The V gene lost 6 bases and the J gene lost 1 base, with 7 bases spanning the gap. The CDR3 covers 13 residues. The germline gives CDR1 SGHKS, CDR2 YYEKEE (reference sequence). CDR3 DNA: TGTGCCAGCAAACCACTGAACACCGGGGAGCTGTTTTTT. Translation: CASKPLNTGELFF.

J is TRBJ1-5 and V is TRBV6-4; a weak D match, TRBD1 (6 bases). Looked up from germline, CDR1 is MRHNA and CDR2 is SNTAGT. Trimming removed 4 bases at V and 2 bases at J, with 15 bases between. The CDR3 sequence is 16 residues long. This chain's CDR3 is CASSATGLDGNQPQHF. DNA of the CDR3: TGTGCCAGCAGTGCTACAGGGTTGGACGGCAATCAGCCCCAGCATTTT.